Presented here are 24 T cell receptor beta chains from one specimen sequenced in a study of cytomegalovirus exposure and HLA in healthy donors. With 60 Vbeta and 13 Jbeta primers, the PCR was carried out. Only in-frame clones appear in the TCRdb table, and some are missing; sequencing was by immunoSEQ multiplex PCR. The data hold about 150,000 clones, with 70% to 90% observed a single time. Input material: PBMCs. These receptors originate from a man aged 30-40 years in good health and CMV-seropositive.

The DNA for the CDR3 is TGTGCCAGCAGCTTAACCAGTGAGCAGTTCTTC. Translating gives CASSLTSEQFF. V gene TRBV7-9 combines with J gene TRBJ2-1; D not certain. The germline V and J ends were trimmed by 2 bases and 9 bases, with 5 bases remaining between them. CDR1 is SEHNR, CDR2 FQNEAQ, per germline (reference sequence). The CDR3 contains 11 residues.

This chain links TRBV19 with TRBJ2-2; the D gene is possibly TRBD1 (7 bases). The V end was cut by 4 bases, the J end by 5 bases, with 14 bases between. The CDR3 sequence is 15 residues long. Looked up from germline, CDR1 is LNHDA and CDR2 is SQIVND (reference sequence). CDR3 sequence (DNA): TGTGCCAGTAGTACCCCGGCAGGGGGGACCGGGGAGCTGTTTTTT. Protein sequence: CASSTPAGGTGELFF.

The rearrangement links TRBV19 to TRBJ1-2; D not resolved. Germline CDR1 is LNHDA and CDR2 is SQIVND (reference sequence). V gave up 3 bases and J gave up 8 bases, with 13 bases separating them. The CDR3 runs to 13 residues. This CDR3 is CASSMPGPGGYTF. The DNA of the CDR3 is TGTGCCAGTAGTATGCCCGGGCCGGGAGGCTACACCTTC.

The chain recombines TRBV19 with TRBJ2-2; TRBD1 is a possible D gene (6 bases). The germline V gene encodes CDR1 LNHDA and CDR2 SQIVND (reference sequence). This CDR3 is 19 amino acids long. The ends were cut back, 5 bases at V and 0 bases at J, with 22 bases in the middle. The CDR3 DNA reads as TGTGCCAGTAGTCCCAGGGGCCAGGTAACACCTTCGAACACCGGGGAGCTGTTTTTT. It translates to CASSPRGQVTPSNTGELFF. The complete variable domain, with remaining parts taken from reference TRBV19 and TRBJ2-2, reads DGGITQSPKYLFRKEGQNVTLSCEQNLNHDAMYWYRQDPGQGLRLIYYSQIVNDFQKGDIAEGYSVSREKKESFPLTVTSAQKNPTAFYLCASSPRGQVTPSNTGELFFGEGSRLTVL.

J is TRBJ2-1 and V is TRBV5-1; a possible D gene is TRBD1 (6 bases). The V gene lost 4 bases and the J gene lost 10 bases, with 12 bases spanning the gap. CDR3 size: 12 residues. Germline V CDR1 and CDR2: SGHRS, YFSETQ. The CDR3 region has the DNA TGCGCCAGCAGCCTGGGACACAGGGAGCAGTTCTTC. Its protein product is CASSLGHREQFF.

The CDR3 DNA follows: TGTGCCAGTAGTAGCGGGAGCCACGAGCAGTACTTC. This gives the protein CASSSGSHEQYF. This chain links TRBV19 with TRBJ2-7; 7 positions match TRBD2. Germline V lookup: CDR1 LNHDA, CDR2 SQIVND (reference sequence). J was trimmed by 5 bases and V by 4 bases; bases with no gene match: 2. The CDR3 contains 12 residues.

Regarding this clone: The sample has other DNA sequences that encode this CDR3 too. The chain recombines TRBV7-9 with TRBJ1-1, with a weak D call TRBD1 (5 bases). Germline lookup yields CDR1 SEHNR and CDR2 FQNEAQ (reference sequence). V lost 5 bases and J 3 bases, leaving 13 bases between the germline ends. The CDR3 runs to 14 residues. CDR3: CASSLPGGDTEAFF. CDR3 sequence (DNA): TGTGCCAGCAGCCTTCCGGGGGGGGACACTGAAGCTTTCTTT. Full variable domain (outside the CDR3, taken from reference TRBV7-9 and TRBJ1-1): DTGVSQNPRHKITKRGQNVTFRCDPISEHNRLYWYRQTLGQGPEFLTYFQNEAQLEKSRLLSDRFSAERPKGSFSTLEIQRTEQGDSAMYLCASSLPGGDTEAFFGQGTRLTVV.

In this sample, this clone turned up once. The chain recombines TRBV5-1 with TRBJ2-1, with 10 positions matching TRBD2. The CDR3 covers 16 residues. The ends lost 6 bases at V and 4 bases at J; junction bases unmatched: 10. From germline, CDR1 is SGHRS and CDR2 YFSETQ. CDR3 loop: CASNIAGGPLYNEQFF. Written as DNA, the CDR3 is TGCGCCAGCAACATAGCGGGAGGCCCTCTATACAATGAGCAGTTCTTC.

The chain is built from TRBV7-6 and TRBJ2-5; 8 bases match TRBD1. The DNA matches TRBJ2-7 better at its end, which makes the J call doubtful. The CDR3 extends over 14 amino acids. In germline, CDR1 is SGHVS, CDR2 FNYEAQ. The CDR3 sequence is CASSGSGQGYEQYF. The CDR3, as DNA: TGTGCCAGCAGTGGTTCAGGACAGGGCTACGAGCAGTACTTC.

The chain recombines TRBV5-1 with TRBJ1-2; D gene uncertain. Trimming shortened V by 0 bases and J by 4 bases, and 13 bases separated the two germline ends. CDR3 length: 15 amino acids. CDR1 and CDR2 from the germline V gene are SGHRS and YFSETQ. CDR3 bases: TGCGCCAGCAGCTTGGAAACTTCCACCATCTATGGCTACACCTTC. Translating gives CASSLETSTIYGYTF.

This chain connects TRBV6-5 to TRBJ2-5, with D possibly TRBD1 on 6 matching bases. V was shortened by 4 bases and J by 4 bases, with 16 bases between the two germline ends. Germline lookup yields CDR1 MNHEY and CDR2 SVGAGI. This CDR3 comprises 15 residues. The CDR3 DNA sequence: TGTGCCAGCAGTTTTATTAGGGGGTCCCTAGAGACCCAGTACTTC. Protein sequence: CASSFIRGSLETQYF.

The chain has TRBV7-2 and TRBJ2-7, with 8 bases aligning to TRBD2. Looked up from germline, CDR1 is SGHTA and CDR2 is FQGNSA. The CDR3 sequence is 15 residues long. Trimming removed 2 bases from V and 4 bases from J; junction bases left unmatched: 7. The CDR3 region is CASSLFSSGQYEQYF. For the CDR3, the DNA is TGTGCCAGCAGCTTATTTTCTAGCGGGCAATACGAGCAGTACTTC.

The rearrangement joins TRBV4-1 to TRBJ2-6; no firm D call. There are 17 residues in the CDR3. Germline V gene lookup returns CDR1 MGHRA and CDR2 YSYEKL. V was trimmed by 0 bases and J by 4 bases, leaving 13 bases between them. The CDR3 coding sequence is TGCGCCAGCAGCCAAGATCCAGCCCCGAGGGGGGCCAACGTCCTGACTTTC. Translating gives CASSQDPAPRGANVLTF.

The genes are TRBV5-1 and TRBJ2-7; 11 nucleotides agree with TRBD2. Germline assignment: CDR1 SGHRS and CDR2 YFSETQ. V dropped 4 bases and J dropped 2; count of bases not matched to a gene: 8. This CDR3 is built from 16 residues. In DNA, the CDR3 is TGCGCCAGCAGCACCCATAGCGGGAGGGCCCCCTACGAGCAGTACTTC. Protein product: CASSTHSGRAPYEQYF.

To note about this clone: Other DNA sequences in this specimen translate into the identical CDR3. CDR3 DNA sequence: TGTGCCAGCAGCTTTCAGGGGGGTGGCGAGACCCAGTACTTC. Amino acid sequence: CASSFQGGGETQYF. The gene calls are TRBV7-2 and TRBJ2-5, with a tentative D call TRBD1 (7 bases). V shed 3 bases and J shed 5 bases, with 13 bases lying between them. CDR1 SGHTA and CDR2 FQGNSA come from the germline V gene. The CDR3 spans 14 residues.

The chain employs TRBV7-9 and TRBJ1-1; D is possibly TRBD1 (6 bases). Germline assignment: CDR1 SEHNR and CDR2 FQNEAQ (reference sequence). This CDR3 contains 12 residues. The V gene lost 5 bases and the J gene lost 7 bases, with 11 bases spanning the gap. CDR3 protein: CASSQGQSEAFF. The CDR3 DNA reads TGTGCCAGCAGCCAAGGACAGAGTGAAGCTTTCTTT.

This chain joins TRBV30 and TRBJ2-2; 11 bases match TRBD2. Germline V gene lookup returns CDR1 GTSNPN and CDR2 SVGIG (reference sequence). V gave up 6 bases and J gave up 1 base; unmatched junction bases: 10. CDR3 size: 17 residues. CDR3 in amino acids: CACTPGLAERNTGELFF. CDR3 DNA sequence: TGTGCCTGCACTCCGGGACTAGCGGAGAGGAACACCGGGGAGCTGTTTTTT.

V is TRBV19 and J is TRBJ2-7; D is possibly TRBD2 (7 bases). The V and J ends lost 3 bases and 2 bases respectively, with 17 bases between them. The CDR3 runs to 16 residues. Germline loops: CDR1 LNHDA, CDR2 SQIVND (reference sequence). The CDR3 loop reads CASSIGSRGGAYEQYF. The CDR3 DNA reads TGTGCCAGTAGTATCGGGTCGAGGGGGGGGGCCTACGAGCAGTACTTC.

The chain's CDR3 is CASRLAGGAGELFF. For the CDR3, the DNA is TGCGCCAGCCGTCTAGCGGGAGGGGCCGGGGAGCTGTTTTTT. This chain uses TRBV5-1 with TRBJ2-2, with 12 bases matching TRBD2. The J segment lost 6 bases and the V segment lost 7 bases, leaving 4 bases of the junction unmatched. The germline V gene has CDR1 SGHRS and CDR2 YFSETQ. This CDR3 has 14 amino acids. Looking up the rest from reference TRBV5-1 and TRBJ2-2 gives the full variable domain: KAGVTQTPRYLIKTRGQQVTLSCSPISGHRSVSWYQQTPGQGLQFLFEYFSETQRNKGNFPGRFSGRQFSNSRSEMNVSTLELGDSALYLCASRLAGGAGELFFGEGSRLTVL.

The rearrangement links TRBV7-2 to TRBJ2-2, with 7 bases identical to TRBD1. The CDR3 has 15 amino acids. Germline V gene lookup returns CDR1 SGHTA and CDR2 FQGNSA. J lost 4 bases, V lost 4 bases, and 6 bases had no gene match. CDR3 protein: CASSSRQGSTGELFF. The CDR3 region has the DNA TGTGCCAGCAGCTCCCGACAGGGCAGCACCGGGGAGCTGTTTTTT.

The chain combines TRBV18 with TRBJ1-2; TRBD1 agrees at 12 bases. Unmatched junction bases numbered 7, after V lost 5 bases and J lost 3 bases. Germline assignment: CDR1 KGHSH and CDR2 LQKENI. CDR3 length equals 16 residues. This CDR3 reads CASSSPGTGGDYGYTF. The CDR3 nucleotides read TGTGCCAGCTCATCTCCCGGGACAGGGGGCGACTATGGCTACACCTTC.

This chain connects TRBV6-6 to TRBJ2-7; no firm D call. The V gene's germline CDR1 is MNHNY and CDR2 SVGAGI (reference sequence). V shed 0 bases and J shed 3 bases, with 6 bases lying between them. CDR3 size: 13 residues. The CDR3 nucleotides are TGTGCCAGCAGTTACTCGAACAACTACGAGCAGTACTTC. This encodes CASSYSNNYEQYF.

The V and J genes are TRBV2 and TRBJ2-6, with D uncertain. CDR1 is SNHLY and CDR2 is FYNNEI in the germline V gene. The CDR3 is made up of 14 amino acids. With 5 bases removed from V and 1 base from J, the gap between germline ends came to 6 bases. The DNA for the CDR3 is TGTGCCAGCAGTCCTGAGTCTGGGGCCAACGTCCTGACTTTC. Protein sequence: CASSPESGANVLTF.

The gene calls are TRBV7-8 and TRBJ1-4; 9 positions agree with TRBD1. The V and J ends lost 2 bases and 0 bases, in that order; junction bases with no gene match: 7. The germline CDR1 and CDR2 sequences are SGHVS and FQNEAQ. This CDR3 has 18 residues. The CDR3 DNA reads TGTGCCAGCAGCTTAATAGGGACAGGGCGGGCAACTAATGAAAAACTGTTTTTT. This translates into CASSLIGTGRATNEKLFF.